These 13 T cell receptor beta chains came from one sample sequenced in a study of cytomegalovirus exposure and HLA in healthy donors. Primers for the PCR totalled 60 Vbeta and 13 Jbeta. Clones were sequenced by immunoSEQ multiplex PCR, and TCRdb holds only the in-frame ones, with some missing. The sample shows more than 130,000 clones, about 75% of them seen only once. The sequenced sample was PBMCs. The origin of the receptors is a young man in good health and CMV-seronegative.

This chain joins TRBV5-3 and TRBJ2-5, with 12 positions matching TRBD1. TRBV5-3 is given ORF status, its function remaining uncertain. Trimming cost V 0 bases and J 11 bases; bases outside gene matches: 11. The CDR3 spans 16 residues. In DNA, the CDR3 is TGTGCCAGAAGCTTGGGTGGGTTCCGGGACAGGGGGCTACAGTACTTC. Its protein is CARSLGGFRDRGLQYF.

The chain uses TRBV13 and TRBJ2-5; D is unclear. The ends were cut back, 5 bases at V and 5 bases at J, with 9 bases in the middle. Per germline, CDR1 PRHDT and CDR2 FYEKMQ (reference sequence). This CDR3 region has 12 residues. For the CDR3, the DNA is TGTGCCAGCAGCCATCCCGGGGAGACCCAGTACTTC. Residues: CASSHPGETQYF.

The CDR3 nucleotides read TGCGCCAGCAGCTTGAGATCGGGAGAAGGCGTCTGGGTAGAGACCCAGTACTTC. The encoded protein is CASSLRSGEGVWVETQYF. V usage is TRBV5-1 and J usage is TRBJ2-5; D might be TRBD2 (6 bases). The CDR3 is made up of 18 amino acids. Per the germline V gene, CDR1 is SGHRS and CDR2 is YFSETQ. V was shortened by 1 base and J by 4 bases, with 23 bases between the two germline ends.

The CDR3 is CASKQGQTSNQPQHF. CDR3 DNA sequence: TGTGCCAGTAAACAGGGTCAGACCAGCAATCAGCCCCAGCATTTT. V usage is TRBV19 and J usage is TRBJ1-5; a possible D gene is TRBD1 (6 bases). CDR1 is LNHDA, CDR2 SQIVND, per germline (reference sequence). V was shortened by 7 bases and J by 1 base, with 14 bases between the two germline ends. This CDR3 has 15 amino acids.

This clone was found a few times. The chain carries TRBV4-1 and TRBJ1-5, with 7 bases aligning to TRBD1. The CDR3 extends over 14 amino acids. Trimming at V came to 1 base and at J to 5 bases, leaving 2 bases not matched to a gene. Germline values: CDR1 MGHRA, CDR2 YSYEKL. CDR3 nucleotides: TGCGCCAGCAGCCAAGGACAGGGTGATCAGCCCCAGCATTTT. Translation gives CASSQGQGDQPQHF.

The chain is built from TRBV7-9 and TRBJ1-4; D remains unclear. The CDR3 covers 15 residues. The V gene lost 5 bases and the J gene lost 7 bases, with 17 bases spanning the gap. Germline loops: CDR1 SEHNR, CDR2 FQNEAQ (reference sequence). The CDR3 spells CASSLGGSVGEKLFF. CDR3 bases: TGTGCCAGCAGCCTGGGCGGGAGCGTGGGTGAAAAACTGTTTTTT.

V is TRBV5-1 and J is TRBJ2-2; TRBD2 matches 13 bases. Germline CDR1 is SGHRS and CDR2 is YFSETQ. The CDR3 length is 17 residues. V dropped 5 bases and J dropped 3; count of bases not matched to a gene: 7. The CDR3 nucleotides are TGCGCCAGCAGTCGGACTAGCGGGAGATTATACACCGGGGAGCTGTTTTTT. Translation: CASSRTSGRLYTGELFF.

CDR3 bases: TGCGCCAGCAGCGCCGGACAGGGGCAGGCAACTAATGAAAAACTGTTTTTT. Its protein product is CASSAGQGQATNEKLFF. This chain links TRBV5-1 with TRBJ1-4; 9 positions match TRBD1. The CDR3 has 17 residues. Germline V lookup: CDR1 SGHRS, CDR2 YFSETQ. The J segment lost 0 bases and the V segment lost 4 bases, leaving 7 bases of the junction unmatched.

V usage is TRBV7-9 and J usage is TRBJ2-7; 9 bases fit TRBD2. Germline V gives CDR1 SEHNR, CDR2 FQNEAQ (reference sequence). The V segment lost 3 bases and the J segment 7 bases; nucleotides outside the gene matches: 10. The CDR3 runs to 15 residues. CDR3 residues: CASSFGLAQLGEQYF. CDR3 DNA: TGTGCCAGCAGCTTCGGACTAGCGCAACTGGGAGAGCAGTACTTC. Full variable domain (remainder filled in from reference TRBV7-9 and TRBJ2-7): DTGVSQNPRHKITKRGQNVTFRCDPISEHNRLYWYRQTLGQGPEFLTYFQNEAQLEKSRLLSDRFSAERPKGSFSTLEIQRTEQGDSAMYLCASSFGLAQLGEQYFGPGTRLTVT.

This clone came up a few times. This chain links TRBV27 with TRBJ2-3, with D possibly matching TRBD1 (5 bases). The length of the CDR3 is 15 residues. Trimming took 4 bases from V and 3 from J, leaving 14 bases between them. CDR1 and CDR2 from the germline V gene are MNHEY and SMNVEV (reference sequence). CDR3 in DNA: TGTGCCAGCAGTTATTGGGGCGCCGAGACAGATACGCAGTATTTT. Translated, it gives CASSYWGAETDTQYF.

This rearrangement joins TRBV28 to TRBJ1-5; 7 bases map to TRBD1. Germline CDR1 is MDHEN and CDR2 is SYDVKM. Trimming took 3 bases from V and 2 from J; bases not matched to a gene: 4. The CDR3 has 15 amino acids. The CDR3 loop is CASSLTGQGNQPQHF. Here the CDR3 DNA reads TGTGCCAGCAGTTTGACAGGGCAGGGCAATCAGCCCCAGCATTTT.

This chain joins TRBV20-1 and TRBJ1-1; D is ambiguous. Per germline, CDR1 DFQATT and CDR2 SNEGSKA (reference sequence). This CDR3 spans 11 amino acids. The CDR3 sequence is CSRPGDTEAFF. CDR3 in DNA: TGCAGCAGGCCCGGGGACACTGAAGCTTTCTTT.

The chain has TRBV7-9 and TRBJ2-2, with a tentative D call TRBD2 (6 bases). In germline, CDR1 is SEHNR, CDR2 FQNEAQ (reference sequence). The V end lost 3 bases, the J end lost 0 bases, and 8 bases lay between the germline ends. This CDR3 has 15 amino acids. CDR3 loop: CASSLEGSNTGELFF. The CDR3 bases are TGTGCCAGCAGCTTGGAGGGTTCGAACACCGGGGAGCTGTTTTTT. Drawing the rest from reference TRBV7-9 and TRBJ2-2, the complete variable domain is DTGVSQNPRHKITKRGQNVTFRCDPISEHNRLYWYRQTLGQGPEFLTYFQNEAQLEKSRLLSDRFSAERPKGSFSTLEIQRTEQGDSAMYLCASSLEGSNTGELFFGEGSRLTVL.